The TCR beta chain described here comes from a study of PD-1 blockade in classical Hodgkin lymphoma (dated by TCRdb to about 2020). Concerning the study at large: Nivolumab dosing was 3 mg/kg intravenously every 2 weeks, continuing until either disease progression or unacceptable toxicity. The study used TCR beta sequencing and CyTOF to define a peripheral blood immune signature of response to PD-1 blockade in classical Hodgkin lymphoma. General study outcomes and caveats: Trial patients with a complete response had baseline diversity similar to that of newly diagnosed patients, while partial responders and progressors had significantly lower diversity. The study was limited to a single clinical trial cohort, and causes of repertoire differences, possibly disease activity or prior therapy, remained undefined. Baseline TCR diversity was reported as lower in newly diagnosed patients than in healthy donors, and lower still in relapsed/refractory patients. A significant rise by C4D1 was seen in CD4+ but not CD8+ TCR diversity (p=0.0027 vs p=0.16), with the rise being most apparent in complete responders (p=0.02). Diversity was lower in patients who began nivolumab less than 1 year after ASCT, so these patients were left out of later analyses to avoid confounding by immune reconstitution.

The Qiagen DNeasy kit was used to extract genomic DNA both from unsorted PBMCs and from the negatively selected CD4+ and CD8+ fractions. Using primers that anneal to V and J segments, immunoSEQ multiplex PCR amplified the TCR beta CDR3 regions. A synthetic immune receptor repertoire was used to minimize amplification bias, and any residual bias was removed computationally once sequencing was done. In the original analysis: Repertoire diversity was quantified as the Shannon entropy index using custom Python scripts. Unsorted, CD4+ and CD8+ repertoires were analyzed separately, except in combined analyses where CD4+ and CD8+ sequences were merged in silico. A clone counted as expanded when the clone's frequency after treatment rose at least 2-fold relative to C1D1, and clones undetected at baseline were given a pseudocount of 0.5. Clones with 0 or 1 copy at C1D1 were classified as singleton clones, and clones with 2 or more copies were classified as non-singleton clones. By matching protein sequences in sorted samples from the same patient, clones expanded in unsorted samples were annotated as CD4+, CD8+ or unknown. Wilcoxon tests were applied to paired samples to test diversity changes from C1D1 to C4D1. TCRdb took over this immuneACCESS table, retaining in-frame rearrangements with V and J assigned. Such tables are incomplete; in checked studies, under half of the missing clones stem from an unresolved V gene, and the remainder is unexplained. That table supplies the V and J calls and clone size; D and trimming were determined from the DNA. The sample data list tens of thousands of clones, and around 80% of these were observed just once. The ten largest clones capture less than 20% of the sample.

The meaning of the sample's time point label: cycle 4 day 1 (C4D1), after 5 to 7 weeks of nivolumab. Every trial patient had relapsed after autologous stem cell transplantation, and cohorts A, B and C differed in prior brentuximab vedotin exposure. The trial cohort included 45 to 65 patients with relapsed/refractory classical Hodgkin lymphoma, and each patient had a best overall response of complete response, partial response or progressive disease. In the multi-cohort phase II CheckMate 205 trial, trial patients received single-agent nivolumab. Best overall response was determined by an independent review committee according to the 2007 International Working Group response criteria. Trial PBMCs were collected immediately before nivolumab initiation (C1D1) and during therapy at cycle 2 day 1 and cycle 4 day 1. After peripheral blood was drawn into 8 mL Vacutainer Cell Preparation Tubes, PBMCs were isolated by centrifugation and then cryopreserved.

From a lookup of the germline V gene, CDR1 and CDR2 are SGHVS and FNYEAQ. There are 19 amino acids in the CDR3, from cysteine to phenylalanine inclusive. The DNA shown is the 57-base CDR3, in frame from base 1. V and J lose 1 base and 7 bases, and a span of 27 bases separates them. About this clone itself: Its specific antigen is unknown. No base qualities exist here, and no much larger clone lies one base off it.

Sequenced material: peripheral blood mononuclear cells (PBMCs), taken before the fourth cycle of nivolumab. The V and J segments used are TRBV7-6 and TRBJ2-3, with no confident D gene call. The clonotype was recovered from a human donor with classical Hodgkin lymphoma. The DNA sequence is as follows: TGTGCCAGCAGCTTAGATTTCTTCGAGGCCGACGCAGGTGGAAATACGCAGTATTTT. Its coded protein is CASSLDFFEADAGGNTQYF.